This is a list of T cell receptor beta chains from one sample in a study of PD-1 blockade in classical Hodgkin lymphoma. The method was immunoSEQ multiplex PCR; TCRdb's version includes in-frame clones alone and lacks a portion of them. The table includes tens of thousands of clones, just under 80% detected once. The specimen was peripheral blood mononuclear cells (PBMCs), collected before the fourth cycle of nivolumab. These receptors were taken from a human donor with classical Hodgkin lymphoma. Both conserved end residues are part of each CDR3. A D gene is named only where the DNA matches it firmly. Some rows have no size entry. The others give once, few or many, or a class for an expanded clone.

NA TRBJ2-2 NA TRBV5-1 TGCGCCAGCAGCCCCACCATACCCGTTAACACCGGGGAGCTGTTTTTT CASSPTIPVNTGELFF
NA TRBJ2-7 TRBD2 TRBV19 TGTGCCAGTAGTGTGAGCGGGAGTAGCGAGCAGTACTTC CASSVSGSSEQYF
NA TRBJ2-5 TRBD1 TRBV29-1 TGCAGCGTTGAAGAACTCCGGACAGGGCAGGAGACCCAGTACTTC CSVEELRTGQETQYF
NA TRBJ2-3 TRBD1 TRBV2 TGTGCCAGCAGTGAAAGGAGACAGGGGACAGATACGCAGTATTTT CASSERRQGTDTQYF
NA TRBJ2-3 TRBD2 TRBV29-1 TGCAGCGTTGGGCTAGCGGGGGGGCCCACGACGCAGTATTTT CSVGLAGGPTTQYF
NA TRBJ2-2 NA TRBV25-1 TGTGCCAGCAGTCCCGGTGACGGGGAGCTGTTTTTT CASSPGDGELFF
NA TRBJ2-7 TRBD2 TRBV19 TGTGCCAGTAGTTTCTCTAGCGGGAGCTCCTACGAGCAGTACTTC CASSFSSGSSYEQYF
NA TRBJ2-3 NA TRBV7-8 TGTGCCAGCAGCTTAGATTCTTTCACAGATACGCAGTATTTT CASSLDSFTDTQYF
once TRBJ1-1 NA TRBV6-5 TGTGCCAGCAGTCGCGCCGGACGTGACGGCGCTGAAGCTTTCTTT CASSRAGRDGAEAFF
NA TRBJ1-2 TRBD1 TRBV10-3 TGTGCCACCCTGACAGGGGAAGAGACTATTGGCTACACCTTC CATLTGEETIGYTF
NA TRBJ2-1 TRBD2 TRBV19 TGTGCCAGTACGAGAAGGGGTAGCGGGGGGGACAACTCCTACAATGAGCAGTTCTTC CASTRRGSGGDNSYNEQFF
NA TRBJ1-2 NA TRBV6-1 TGTGCCAGCAGGACGGGAGGCGCTACGGCCTATGGCTACACCTTC CASRTGGATAYGYTF
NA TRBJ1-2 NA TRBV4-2 TGTGCCAGCAGCCAAGGGGGGGGACACTATTACTATGGCTACACCTTC CASSQGGGHYYYGYTF
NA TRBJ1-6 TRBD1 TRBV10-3 TGTGCCATCAGTGAGTCGGACAGGTCACCCCTCCACTTT CAISESDRSPLHF
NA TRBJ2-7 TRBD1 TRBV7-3 TGTGCCAGCAGCACCCGAGGGGGACAGGGGTTTACCGAGCAGTACTTC CASSTRGGQGFTEQYF
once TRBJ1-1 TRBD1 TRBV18 TGTGCCAGCTCACCAGCAGGGAGGGGGCTGGCCACTGAAGCTTTCTTT CASSPAGRGLATEAFF
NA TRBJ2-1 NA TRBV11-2 TGTGCCAGCAGCCTCAACTGGGGCCAAGGAGAGCAGTTCTTC CASSLNWGQGEQFF
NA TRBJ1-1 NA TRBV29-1 TGCAGCGTTGAAAGGGGCAGGGCCACTGAAGCTTTCTTT CSVERGRATEAFF
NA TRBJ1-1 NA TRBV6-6 TGTGCCAGCAGTTACCAGAGGGGCGGCACTGAAGCTTTCTTT CASSYQRGGTEAFF
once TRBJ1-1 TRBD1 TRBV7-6 TGTGCCAGCAGCCGAAGAGGGGGCTATGACACTGAAGCTTTCTTT CASSRRGGYDTEAFF
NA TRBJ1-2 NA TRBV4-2 TGTGCCAGCAGCCAAGATCCACCCCAGGGTCCAGACTATGGCTACACCTTC CASSQDPPQGPDYGYTF
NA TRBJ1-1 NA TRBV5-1 TGCGCCAGCAGCTTGACAGGGACGAACACTGAAGCTTTCTTT CASSLTGTNTEAFF
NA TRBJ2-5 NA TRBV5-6 TGTGCCAGCAGCTTGGGATTGGGGGGCGGGGAGACCCAGTACTTC CASSLGLGGGETQYF
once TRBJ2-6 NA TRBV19 TGTGCCAGTAGTATACAAGGGGCCAACGTCCTGACTTTC CASSIQGANVLTF
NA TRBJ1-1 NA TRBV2 TGTGCCAGCAGACCGATTACAGAAAACACTGAAGCTTTCTTT CASRPITENTEAFF
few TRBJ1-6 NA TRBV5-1 TGCGCCAGCAGCTTATCCAGGGCAGATTCACCCCTCCACTTT CASSLSRADSPLHF
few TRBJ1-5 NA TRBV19 TGTGCCAGTACGACAGAGGTATTCAATCAGCCCCAGCATTTT CASTTEVFNQPQHF
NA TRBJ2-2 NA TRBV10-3 TGTGCCATCAGGGATCCGGGCGGCGGGGAGCTGTTTTTT CAIRDPGGGELFF
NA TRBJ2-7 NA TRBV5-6 TGTGCCAGCAGCTTGGAAGTGGAGGGTGGATTTTTGTACTTC CASSLEVEGGFLYF
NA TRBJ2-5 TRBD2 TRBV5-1 TGCGCCAGCAGCAGGACTAGCGGGAGGGCCGGGGAGACCCAGTACTTC CASSRTSGRAGETQYF
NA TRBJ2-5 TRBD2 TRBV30 TGTGCCTGGAGTGTGGCTAGCGGGAGGGTGGGGGAGACCCAGTACTTC CAWSVASGRVGETQYF
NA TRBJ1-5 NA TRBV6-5 TGTGCCAGCAGTAGGACAGGCAATCAGCCCCAGCATTTT CASSRTGNQPQHF
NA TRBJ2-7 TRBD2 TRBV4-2 TGTGCCAGCAGCCAAGATGCGAGACTAGCGACCTACGAGCAGTACTTC CASSQDARLATYEQYF
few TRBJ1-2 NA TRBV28 TGTGCCAGCAGTTTAGGCAGGGGCAGAGACGGCTACACCTTC CASSLGRGRDGYTF
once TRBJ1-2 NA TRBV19 TGTGCCAGTAGTATGAGGGAAGGGGGCTACACCTTC CASSMREGGYTF
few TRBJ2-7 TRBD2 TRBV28 TGTGCCAGCAGTTCACCTAGCGGGAGAACCCACGAGCAGTACTTC CASSSPSGRTHEQYF
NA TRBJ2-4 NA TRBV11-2 TGTGCCAGCAGCGTCATTTTTGAGGCTCAAGTAGCCAAAAACATTCAGTACTTC CASSVIFEAQVAKNIQYF
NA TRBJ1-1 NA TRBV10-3 TGTGCCATCACCGGAGGCGGGAACACTGAAGCTTTCTTT CAITGGGNTEAFF
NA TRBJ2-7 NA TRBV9 TGTGCCAGCAGCCCCAGGGCCTCAGGACGGGAGCAGTACTTC CASSPRASGREQYF
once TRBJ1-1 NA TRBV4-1 TGCGCCAGCAGCCCAAGATATGGGGATGTGAACACTGAAGCTTTCTTT CASSPRYGDVNTEAFF
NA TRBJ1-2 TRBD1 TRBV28 TGTGCCACCCTGAGTTGGGGGGGACAGGGGAACTATGGCTACACCTTC CATLSWGGQGNYGYTF
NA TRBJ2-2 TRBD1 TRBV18 TGTGCCAGCTCACCAGCGGGACAGGTTTTCGGGGAGCTGTTTTTT CASSPAGQVFGELFF
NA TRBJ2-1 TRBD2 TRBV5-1 TGCGCCACCGGACTAGCGGGAGCCTATGAGCAGTTCTTC CATGLAGAYEQFF
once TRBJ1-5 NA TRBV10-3 TGTGCCATCAGTGGGCGGTATAGCAATCAGCCCCAGCATTTT CAISGRYSNQPQHF
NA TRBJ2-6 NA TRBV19 TGTGCCAGTAGTTACCTGCACAGGGCGCCTCACTCTGGGGCCAACGTCCTGACTTTC CASSYLHRAPHSGANVLTF